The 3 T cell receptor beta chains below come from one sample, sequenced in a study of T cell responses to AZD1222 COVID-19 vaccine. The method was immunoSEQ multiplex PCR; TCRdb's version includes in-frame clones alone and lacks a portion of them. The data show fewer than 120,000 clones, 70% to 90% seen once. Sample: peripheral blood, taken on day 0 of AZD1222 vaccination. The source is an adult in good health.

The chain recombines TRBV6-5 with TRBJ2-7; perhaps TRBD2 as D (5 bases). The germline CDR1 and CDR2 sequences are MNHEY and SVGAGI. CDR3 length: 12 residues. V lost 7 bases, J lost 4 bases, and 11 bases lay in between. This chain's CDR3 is CASMEAAYEQYF. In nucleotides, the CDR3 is TGTGCCAGCATGGAGGCGGCGTACGAGCAGTACTTC.

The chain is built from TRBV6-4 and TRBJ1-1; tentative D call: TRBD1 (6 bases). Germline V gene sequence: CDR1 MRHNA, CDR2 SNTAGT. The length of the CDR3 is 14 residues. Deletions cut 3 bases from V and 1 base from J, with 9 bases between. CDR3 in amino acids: CASSEGRGNTEAFF. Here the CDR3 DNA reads TGTGCCAGCAGTGAAGGCAGGGGGAACACTGAAGCTTTCTTT.

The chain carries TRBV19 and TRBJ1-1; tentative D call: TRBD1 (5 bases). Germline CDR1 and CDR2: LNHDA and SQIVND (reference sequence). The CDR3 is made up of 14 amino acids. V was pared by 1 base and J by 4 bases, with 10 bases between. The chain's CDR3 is CASSIGGGTTEAFF. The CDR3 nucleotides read TGTGCCAGTAGTATAGGGGGGGGTACCACTGAAGCTTTCTTT.